These 29 T cell receptor beta chains were all obtained from the same sample, sequenced in a study of blood T cell repertoires in COVID-19. Sequencing was performed with immunoSEQ multiplex PCR; in TCRdb, only in-frame clones are kept and a portion is missing. This table holds about 240,000 clones, approximately 82% found once. Input material: peripheral blood. The receptors shown here come from a woman aged 18-29 years with acute or convalescent COVID-19.

The count of this clone is one. V and J are TRBV5-4 and TRBJ2-1; D uncertain. CDR3 length equals 12 residues. Between the trimmed V and J ends, which lost 6 bases and 7 bases, there was a span of 11 bases. Looked up from germline, CDR1 is SGHNT and CDR2 is YYREEE (reference sequence). CDR3 sequence (DNA): TGTGCCAGCAAGGCCGACTCGAATGAGCAGTTCTTC. The encoded protein is CASKADSNEQFF.

The chain joins TRBV2 to TRBJ1-2, with a tentative D call TRBD1 (6 bases). The CDR3 is 11 residues long. The V end was cut by 8 bases, the J end by 7 bases, with 11 bases between. From germline, CDR1 is SNHLY and CDR2 FYNNEI. CDR3 coding DNA: TGTGCCAGCTGGGGGGGGCTTGGCTACACCTTC. It translates to CASWGGLGYTF.

The chain combines TRBV12-5 with TRBJ2-7; perhaps TRBD2 as D (6 bases). The CDR3 sequence is 13 residues long. CDR1 and CDR2 (germline): LGHNT, FRNRAP. The V and J ends lost 6 bases and 2 bases respectively, with 11 bases between them. The CDR3 nucleotides read TGTGCTAGTGGGGAGGGAGGCCCCTACGAGCAGTACTTC. Translation: CASGEGGPYEQYF.

V gene TRBV5-8 combines with J gene TRBJ1-2, with 9 positions matching TRBD1. This CDR3 has 16 amino acids. V shed 4 bases, J shed 4 bases, and the junction held 11 bases outside the gene matches. CDR1 SGHTS and CDR2 YDEGEE come from the germline V gene. The CDR3 nucleotides are TGTGCCAGCAGCCCACCGGACAGGGGCACTGGCTATGGCTACACCTTC. Its protein product is CASSPPDRGTGYGYTF.

This clone was seen only a few times. The chain uses TRBV5-5 and TRBJ1-1; 7 bases line up with TRBD1. There are 14 residues in the CDR3. V dropped 3 bases and J dropped 2; count of bases not matched to a gene: 4. Germline values: CDR1 SGHKS, CDR2 YYEKEE (reference sequence). The CDR3 is CASSWTGGNTEAFF. The CDR3 DNA sequence: TGTGCCAGCAGCTGGACAGGCGGAAACACTGAAGCTTTCTTT.

The count of this clone is one. The chain has TRBV24-1 and TRBJ2-2; D possibly corresponds to TRBD1 (6 bases). The CDR3 length is 13 residues. The germline V gene has CDR1 KGHDR and CDR2 SFDVKD. Trimming stripped 9 bases from V and 5 bases from J, with 12 bases between. CDR3 coding DNA: TGTGCCACCCAAGGGGGATGGACCGGGGAGCTGTTTTTT. Encoded protein: CATQGGWTGELFF.

The chain combines TRBV29-1 with TRBJ2-7; possibly TRBD1 for D (6 bases). The V gene lost 4 bases and the J gene lost 0 bases, with 13 bases spanning the gap. Germline V gives CDR1 SQVTM, CDR2 ANQGSEA. The CDR3 is made up of 14 amino acids. This CDR3 reads CSVGVQGISYEQYF. CDR3 in DNA: TGCAGCGTTGGGGTACAGGGAATCTCCTACGAGCAGTACTTC.

This clone was detected a few times. J is TRBJ2-7 and V is TRBV3-1 (or the pseudogene TRBV3-2); 7 bases line up with TRBD1. Per germline, CDR1 LGHDT and CDR2 YNNKEL (reference sequence). This CDR3 spans 11 amino acids. Trimming took 4 bases from V and 6 from J; bases not matched to a gene: 0. The chain's CDR3 is CASSPGGEQYF. The DNA for the CDR3 is TGTGCCAGCAGCCCAGGGGGCGAGCAGTACTTC.

V and J are TRBV6-2 or TRBV6-3 and TRBJ1-2, with 9 positions matching TRBD1. CDR3 size: 14 residues. With 2 bases clipped from V and 5 bases from J, the junction kept 3 bases outside the gene matches. Germline-derived CDR1 and CDR2 are MNHEY and SVGEGT. CDR3 nucleotides: TGTGCCAGCAGTTACGCCGGGACAGGGTATGGCTACACCTTC. This sequence encodes CASSYAGTGYGYTF.

The rearrangement links TRBV5-1 to TRBJ2-1, with D hard to call. CDR1 is SGHRS, CDR2 YFSETQ, per germline. V dropped 0 bases and J dropped 2 bases, with 9 bases sitting between them. CDR3 length: 15 residues. CDR3 DNA: TGCGCCAGCAGCTTGGACGCAGGAACCTACAATGAGCAGTTCTTC. Protein sequence: CASSLDAGTYNEQFF.

The V call is TRBV7-6, the J call TRBJ1-5, with a weak D call TRBD1 (5 bases). The CDR3 contains 13 residues. CDR1 SGHVS and CDR2 FNYEAQ come from the germline V gene. V lost 9 bases and J lost 6, with 15 bases in between. The CDR3 protein is CARGQGSPQPQHF. CDR3 coding DNA: TGTGCCAGGGGTCAGGGAAGCCCTCAGCCCCAGCATTTT.

Here the CDR3 DNA reads TGCGCCAGCAGCCATTCGGACAGGCCCTATGGCTACACCTTC. Its translation: CASSHSDRPYGYTF. The genes are TRBV4-3 and TRBJ1-2, with TRBD1 matching 7 bases. Trimming at V came to 3 bases and at J to 4 bases, leaving 5 bases not matched to a gene. Germline CDR1 is LGHNA and CDR2 is YSLEER. The length of the CDR3 is 14 residues.

V is TRBV30 and J is TRBJ1-2; D gene ambiguous. In germline, CDR1 is GTSNPN, CDR2 SVGIG (reference sequence). CDR3 size: 13 residues. Trimming took 4 bases from V and 7 from J, leaving 16 bases between them. The CDR3 region is CAWTTRGNGGYTF. The CDR3 nucleotides are TGTGCCTGGACTACCCGAGGTAACGGTGGCTACACCTTC.

The rearrangement links TRBV6-2 or TRBV6-3 to TRBJ1-5, with 7 bases fitting TRBD1. The CDR3 has 16 residues. The V and J ends lost 6 bases and 6 bases, in that order; junction bases with no gene match: 14. CDR1 is MNHEY, CDR2 SVGEGT, per germline. CDR3 sequence (DNA): TGTGCCAGCAGCAGACGGTTGACAGGGTGGGGTCAGCCCCAGCATTTT. Its translation: CASSRRLTGWGQPQHF.

Turning to this clone: Other DNA sequences of this sample code for an identical CDR3. The V gene is TRBV27, the J gene TRBJ2-1; perhaps TRBD2 as D (6 bases). V was clipped by 5 bases and J by 2 bases, with 13 bases between them. Germline CDR1 is MNHEY and CDR2 is SMNVEV (reference sequence). This CDR3 has 15 residues. The CDR3 DNA is TGTGCCAGCAGTCCTCGGACGGGGGCCTACAATGAGCAGTTCTTC. Its translation is CASSPRTGAYNEQFF.

The V and J genes are TRBV7-9 and TRBJ2-7; weak D call: TRBD2 (5 bases). The V gene's germline CDR1 is SEHNR and CDR2 FQNEAQ (reference sequence). V was pared by 1 base and J by 7 bases, with 8 bases between. The CDR3 spans 12 residues. CDR3 nucleotides: TGTGCCAGCAGCTTAGTAGCGTTGGAGCAGTACTTC. Protein sequence: CASSLVALEQYF.

The chain links TRBV11-2 to TRBJ2-3, with TRBD2 identical over 14 bases. The CDR3 has 16 amino acids. The germline gives CDR1 SGHAT, CDR2 FQNNGV. After removal of 5 bases from V and 3 bases from J, the junction contained 4 bases not matched to a gene. The CDR3 DNA is TGTGCCAGCAGCGCCCGGACTAGCGGGAGGACAGATACGCAGTATTTT. It translates to CASSARTSGRTDTQYF.

The V and J genes are TRBV12-3 or TRBV12-4 and TRBJ2-7, with D possibly being TRBD2 (5 bases). The CDR3 has 13 amino acids. The V gene lost 3 bases and the J gene lost 1 base, with 7 bases spanning the gap. Here the CDR3 DNA reads TGTGCCAGCAGTTTTTCGGGGTCCTACGAGCAGTACTTC. Its protein is CASSFSGSYEQYF.

The chain links TRBV19 to TRBJ2-3, with 7 bases matching TRBD2. The CDR3 is 15 amino acids. V dropped 5 bases and J dropped 2; count of bases not matched to a gene: 7. Germline V gene sequence: CDR1 LNHDA, CDR2 SQIVND (reference sequence). CDR3 DNA: TGTGCCAGTAGTGATACTAGCGTTTACACAGATACGCAGTATTTT. The encoded protein is CASSDTSVYTDTQYF. Full variable domain (remainder filled in from reference TRBV19 and TRBJ2-3): DGGITQSPKYLFRKEGQNVTLSCEQNLNHDAMYWYRQDPGQGLRLIYYSQIVNDFQKGDIAEGYSVSREKKESFPLTVTSAQKNPTAFYLCASSDTSVYTDTQYFGPGTRLTVL.

The chain carries TRBV7-6 and TRBJ2-1; TRBD2 matches at 8 bases. With V trimmed by 4 bases and J by 6 bases, 8 bases remained unmatched. This CDR3 region has 15 residues. Germline CDR1 is SGHVS and CDR2 is FNYEAQ. CDR3: CASSSAGAPPNEQFF. In DNA, the CDR3 is TGTGCCAGCAGCTCAGCGGGAGCCCCTCCCAATGAGCAGTTCTTC.

The V gene is TRBV5-1, the J gene TRBJ2-7, with unresolved D. The V gene lost 0 bases and the J gene lost 2 bases, with 9 bases spanning the gap. The germline gives CDR1 SGHRS, CDR2 YFSETQ. The CDR3 extends over 14 amino acids. In DNA form, the CDR3 reads TGCGCCAGCAGCTTGGTTTCTGGCCCCTACGAGCAGTACTTC. This codes for CASSLVSGPYEQYF.

The J gene is TRBJ2-7, the V gene TRBV30; 7 positions match TRBD1. The CDR3 has 14 residues. Germline V gives CDR1 GTSNPN, CDR2 SVGIG (reference sequence). Losses at the gene ends were 1 base for V and 1 base for J; bases not matched to a gene: 4. CDR3 in amino acids: CAWSGARGSYEQYF. The DNA for the CDR3 is TGTGCCTGGAGTGGGGCCAGGGGGTCCTACGAGCAGTACTTC.

The rearrangement uses TRBV5-1 and TRBJ2-7, with D tentatively TRBD2 (6 bases). This CDR3 spans 15 amino acids. The V gene lost 1 base and the J gene lost 5 bases, with 16 bases spanning the gap. Germline V gene lookup returns CDR1 SGHRS and CDR2 YFSETQ. The CDR3 loop reads CASSLYWGESDEQYF. CDR3 DNA sequence: TGCGCCAGCAGCTTGTACTGGGGGGAGTCGGACGAGCAGTACTTC.

The chain uses TRBV28 and TRBJ1-1; tentative D call: TRBD1 (6 bases). Germline assignment: CDR1 MDHEN and CDR2 SYDVKM. The length of the CDR3 is 15 residues. The V end lost 4 bases, the J end lost 1 base, and 13 bases lay between the germline ends. As DNA, the CDR3 is TGTGCCAGCAGTTATGGGGCGGGGGCGAACACTGAAGCTTTCTTT. Translating it yields CASSYGAGANTEAFF.

Here the CDR3 reads CASSSGTHQETQYF. The CDR3, as DNA: TGTGCCAGCAGTTCCGGGACACACCAAGAGACCCAGTACTTC. The genes are TRBV6-5 and TRBJ2-5, with D perhaps TRBD1 (6 bases). Between the trimmed V and J ends, which lost 4 bases and 0 bases, there was a span of 9 bases. The CDR3 contains 14 residues. Germline-derived CDR1 and CDR2 are MNHEY and SVGAGI.

The genes are TRBV3-1 (or the pseudogene TRBV3-2) and TRBJ2-7; TRBD2 is a possible D gene (5 bases). V lost 1 base, J lost 3 bases, and 10 bases lay in between. This CDR3 spans 14 amino acids. The germline V gene has CDR1 LGHDT and CDR2 YNNKEL (reference sequence). CDR3 amino acids: CASSQGLTLYEQYF. In DNA, the CDR3 is TGTGCCAGCAGCCAAGGACTAACCCTCTACGAGCAGTACTTC.

This clone was seen a few times. The chain is built from TRBV18 and TRBJ1-3, with D unresolved. Germline V CDR1 and CDR2: KGHSH, LQKENI. CDR3 length equals 17 residues. The V and J ends lost 4 bases and 3 bases respectively, with 19 bases between them. CDR3 loop: CASSRAHPGEVGNTIYF. CDR3 nucleotides: TGTGCCAGCTCACGGGCCCACCCGGGAGAAGTTGGAAACACCATATATTTT. The whole variable domain, filled in from reference TRBV18 and TRBJ1-3, reads NAGVMQNPRHLVRRRGQEARLRCSPMKGHSHVYWYRQLPEEGLKFMVYLQKENIIDESGMPKERFSAEFPKEGPSILRIQQVVRGDSAAYFCASSRAHPGEVGNTIYFGEGSWLTVV.

This chain links TRBV7-2 with TRBJ2-7; 11 positions match TRBD2. Germline V lookup: CDR1 SGHTA, CDR2 FQGNSA. The CDR3 has 15 residues. V was pared by 2 bases and J by 3 bases, with 3 bases of the junction left unmatched. CDR3 amino acids: CASSLTSGSFYEQYF. The CDR3 DNA follows: TGTGCCAGCAGCTTAACTAGCGGGAGCTTCTACGAGCAGTACTTC.

The chain is built from TRBV11-3 and TRBJ2-1; 9 positions agree with TRBD2. This CDR3 is 15 amino acids long. Per the germline V gene, CDR1 is SGHNT and CDR2 is YENEEA. Trimming cost V 3 bases and J 8 bases; bases outside gene matches: 8. CDR3 in DNA: TGTGCCAGCAGCTTGGGCGGGAGGGCAGATCATGAGCAGTTCTTC. Its protein product is CASSLGGRADHEQFF.